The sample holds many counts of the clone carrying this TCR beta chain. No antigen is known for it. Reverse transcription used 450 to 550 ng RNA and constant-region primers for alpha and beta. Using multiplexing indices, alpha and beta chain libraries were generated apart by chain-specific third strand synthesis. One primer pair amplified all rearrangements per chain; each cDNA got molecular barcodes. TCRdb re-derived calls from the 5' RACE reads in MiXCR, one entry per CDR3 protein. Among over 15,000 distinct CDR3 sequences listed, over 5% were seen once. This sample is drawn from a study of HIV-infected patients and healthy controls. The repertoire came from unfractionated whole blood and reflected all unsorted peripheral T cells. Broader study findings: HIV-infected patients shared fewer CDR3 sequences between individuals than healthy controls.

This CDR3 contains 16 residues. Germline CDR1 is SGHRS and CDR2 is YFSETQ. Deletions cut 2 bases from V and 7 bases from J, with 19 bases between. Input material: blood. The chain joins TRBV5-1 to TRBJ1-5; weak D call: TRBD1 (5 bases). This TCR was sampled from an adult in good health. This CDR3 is CASSLDSQSVGQPQHF. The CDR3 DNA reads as TGCGCCAGCAGCTTAGACAGTCAGAGTGTGGGCCAGCCCCAGCATTTT.